This T cell receptor beta chain comes out of a study of TIL therapy for anti-PD-1-resistant metastatic lung cancer. Described time point: pre-treatment sample, taken before nivolumab and TIL therapy. The immunoSEQ assay was v3. The table came from immunoSEQ multiplex PCR; TCRdb's copy has only in-frame clones and leaves some out. The repertoire holds approximately 60,000 clones, around 79% seen once, with around 1.9% in the top ten. Trimming left V 5 bases short and J 7 bases short, with 15 bases between. Germline assignment: CDR1 SGHTA and CDR2 FQGNSA. This CDR3 spans 13 amino acids. The sample in question was blood, obtained at baseline. The sequence came from a person aged 25 to 85 with non-small cell lung cancer. The chain combines TRBV7-2 with TRBJ2-7, with a tentative D call TRBD2 (5 bases). CDR3 residues: CASSPRLAGEQYF. DNA for the CDR3: TGTGCCAGCAGCCCTCGGCTAGCCGGGGAGCAGTACTTC.